Listed here are 21 T cell receptor beta chains from one sample, sequenced in a study of blood T cell repertoires in COVID-19. Data came from immunoSEQ multiplex PCR; TCRdb stores just in-frame clones and leaves some out. The data contain approximately 180,000 clones, approximately 85% of them seen just once; the ten biggest clones take up 6.2%. Sequencing was done on a sample of PBMCs or T cells enriched from blood (not recorded which). The receptors were gathered from a man aged 35-49 years who had recovered from COVID-19.

The V and J genes are TRBV3-1 (or the pseudogene TRBV3-2) and TRBJ2-5; D might be TRBD2 (5 bases). The CDR3 runs to 10 residues. The germline V gene encodes CDR1 LGHDT and CDR2 YNNKEL (reference sequence). Trimming left V 10 bases short and J 5 bases short, with 8 bases between. This chain's CDR3 is CATRGETQYF. CDR3 bases: TGTGCCACTCGCGGGGAGACCCAGTACTTC.

The rearrangement joins TRBV6-1 to TRBJ1-2; D uncertain. This CDR3 has 13 residues. The V end lost 5 bases, the J end lost 4 bases, and 11 bases lay between the germline ends. The germline V gene encodes CDR1 MNHNS and CDR2 SASEGT. This CDR3 is CASSWSGSYGYTF. The CDR3 bases are TGTGCCAGCAGTTGGAGCGGTTCCTATGGCTACACCTTC.

The genes are TRBV4-2 and TRBJ1-1; 12 bases fit TRBD1. CDR3 length equals 15 residues. Germline assignment: CDR1 LGHNA and CDR2 YNFKEQ. After removal of 6 bases from V and 1 base from J, the junction contained 3 bases not matched to a gene. The CDR3 nucleotides are TGTGCCAGCAGTCCGGGACAGGGGGCGAACACTGAAGCTTTCTTT. It specifies CASSPGQGANTEAFF.

This clone occurred a few times. The gene calls are TRBV19 and TRBJ1-2; D not certain. The germline V gene has CDR1 LNHDA and CDR2 SQIVND (reference sequence). The V end lost 3 bases, the J end lost 4 bases, and 9 bases lay between the germline ends. The CDR3 runs 13 residues. The CDR3 nucleotides are TGTGCCAGTAGTATCGAGCGACTCTATGGCTACACCTTC. Protein sequence: CASSIERLYGYTF.

This chain joins TRBV3-1 (or the pseudogene TRBV3-2) and TRBJ2-7; D is possibly TRBD2 (7 bases). The CDR3 is 15 residues long. Germline assignment: CDR1 LGHDT and CDR2 YNNKEL (reference sequence). The V end was cut by 1 base, the J end by 2 bases, with 12 bases between. CDR3 nucleotide sequence: TGTGCCAGCAGCCAAGTCGCGGGGGCAACCTACGAGCAGTACTTC. It codes for CASSQVAGATYEQYF.

CDR3 residues: CASSQGGTGSYNEQFF. CDR3 in DNA: TGCGCCAGCAGCCAAGGTGGGACAGGGTCCTACAATGAGCAGTTCTTC. The J gene is TRBJ2-1, the V gene TRBV4-1, with TRBD1 matching over 9 bases. There are 16 residues in the CDR3. The J segment lost 1 base and the V segment lost 1 base, leaving 2 bases of the junction unmatched. Germline V gene data show CDR1 as MGHRA and CDR2 as YSYEKL.

The chain couples TRBV27 to TRBJ2-3; TRBD1 aligns across 9 bases. The CDR3 is 16 amino acids. The V and J ends lost 7 bases and 3 bases, in that order; junction bases with no gene match: 11. Germline V CDR1 and CDR2: MNHEY, SMNVEV (reference sequence). This chain's CDR3 is CASTLNPTGGTDTQYF. CDR3 coding DNA: TGTGCCAGCACCCTTAACCCGACAGGGGGTACAGATACGCAGTATTTT.

The gene calls are TRBV10-3 and TRBJ1-4; 9 bases match TRBD1. V lost 9 bases, J lost 6 bases, and 5 bases stayed unmatched. CDR3 size: 13 residues. Germline CDR1 ENHRY, CDR2 SYGVKD. CDR3 residues: CAIPGQGYEKLFF. The DNA of the CDR3 is TGTGCCATTCCGGGACAGGGTTATGAAAAACTGTTTTTT.

The rearrangement joins TRBV5-1 to TRBJ2-3; 9 bases match TRBD2. The V segment lost 4 bases and the J segment 6 bases; nucleotides outside the gene matches: 9. Germline CDR1 reads SGHRS; CDR2 reads YFSETQ. The CDR3 covers 15 residues. The CDR3: CASSLGAGGPDTQYF. DNA for the CDR3: TGCGCCAGCAGCCTAGGTGCGGGGGGGCCGGATACGCAGTATTTT.

This clone appeared once. This chain joins TRBV6-4 and TRBJ1-1; D is unclear. V lost 3 bases to trimming and J lost 2 bases, with 13 bases between them. The germline gives CDR1 MRHNA, CDR2 SNTAGT. This CDR3 contains 15 residues. CDR3 amino acids: CASSEGSGQNTEAFF. The CDR3 DNA follows: TGTGCCAGCAGTGAAGGATCAGGTCAAAACACTGAAGCTTTCTTT.

The chain has TRBV6-5 and TRBJ2-7, with 11 bases fitting TRBD2. Trimming removed 6 bases from V and 3 bases from J; junction bases left unmatched: 7. Per the germline V gene, CDR1 is MNHEY and CDR2 is SVGAGI. The CDR3 spans 15 residues. CDR3 sequence reads: CASRPRLAGNYEQYF. The CDR3, as DNA: TGTGCCAGCAGACCCAGACTAGCGGGGAACTACGAGCAGTACTTC.

The rearrangement links TRBV6-5 to TRBJ1-4, with D possibly being TRBD1 (5 bases). The germline gives CDR1 MNHEY, CDR2 SVGAGI. CDR3 size: 11 residues. V shed 7 bases and J shed 8 bases, with 8 bases lying between them. This chain's CDR3 is CASKEGEKLFF. DNA of the CDR3: TGTGCCAGCAAGGAGGGGGAAAAACTGTTTTTT.

V usage is TRBV3-1 (or the pseudogene TRBV3-2) and J usage is TRBJ2-5, with 12 bases that match TRBD2. This CDR3 region has 16 residues. Germline V gene lookup returns CDR1 LGHDT and CDR2 YNNKEL (reference sequence). The ends lost 3 bases at V and 4 bases at J; junction bases unmatched: 6. The DNA of the CDR3 is TGTGCCAGCAGCCACCGACTAGCGGGAGTTGGAGAGACCCAGTACTTC. Amino acid sequence: CASSHRLAGVGETQYF.

This chain links TRBV5-4 with TRBJ2-3; a possible D gene is TRBD1 (5 bases). Trimming cost V 1 base and J 6 bases, with 12 bases left between them. The germline V gene encodes CDR1 SGHNT and CDR2 YYREEE (reference sequence). This CDR3 contains 14 residues. CDR3 loop: CASSLSQARDTQYF. The CDR3 nucleotides read TGTGCCAGCAGCTTGTCACAGGCCAGGGATACGCAGTATTTT.

The rearrangement joins TRBV9 to TRBJ1-2; D gene unclear. The CDR3 has 13 residues. The V and J ends lost 0 bases and 3 bases respectively, with 6 bases between them. Germline assignment: CDR1 SGDLS and CDR2 YYNGEE. The CDR3 spells CASSVVGDYGYTF. CDR3 DNA: TGTGCCAGCAGCGTAGTTGGAGACTATGGCTACACCTTC.

V is TRBV14 and J is TRBJ2-2, with D perhaps matching TRBD1 (5 bases). CDR3 length equals 15 residues. Germline-derived CDR1 and CDR2 are SGHDN and FVKESK. Trimming took 0 bases from V and 5 from J, leaving 10 bases between them. The CDR3: CASSQDLGVTGELFF. Here the CDR3 DNA reads TGTGCCAGCAGCCAAGACTTAGGGGTAACCGGGGAGCTGTTTTTT.

The rearrangement links TRBV7-8 to TRBJ1-3, with 11 nucleotides matching TRBD1. V was pared by 7 bases and J by 0 bases, with 14 bases of the junction left unmatched. CDR1 SGHVS and CDR2 FQNEAQ come from the germline V gene. The CDR3 length is 19 residues. The CDR3 DNA reads as TGTGCCAGCATTCCCGGTCGGACAGGGGGCCCCTCCTCTGGAAACACCATATATTTT. Translation gives CASIPGRTGGPSSGNTIYF. Filled out from reference TRBV7-8 and TRBJ1-3, the complete variable domain reads GAGVSQSPRYKVAKRGQDVALRCDPISGHVSLFWYQQALGQGPEFLTYFQNEAQLDKSGLPSDRFFAERPEGSVSTLKIQRTQQEDSAVYLCASIPGRTGGPSSGNTIYFGEGSWLTVV.

V and J are TRBV5-1 and TRBJ2-2, with D possibly matching TRBD1 (5 bases). Trimming cost V 2 bases and J 7 bases, with 15 bases left between them. Germline CDR1 reads SGHRS; CDR2 reads YFSETQ. The length of the CDR3 is 15 residues. In DNA, the CDR3 is TGCGCCAGCAGCTTCTCCCAGGGTGATTACGGGGAGCTGTTTTTT. Protein sequence: CASSFSQGDYGELFF. Drawing the rest from reference TRBV5-1 and TRBJ2-2, the complete variable domain is KAGVTQTPRYLIKTRGQQVTLSCSPISGHRSVSWYQQTPGQGLQFLFEYFSETQRNKGNFPGRFSGRQFSNSRSEMNVSTLELGDSALYLCASSFSQGDYGELFFGEGSRLTVL.

This CDR3 is CASSLGGLEAFF. The CDR3 nucleotides read TGTGCCAGCAGTTTGGGGGGGCTGGAAGCTTTCTTT. This sequence joins TRBV12-3 or TRBV12-4 and TRBJ1-1, with D maybe TRBD1 (6 bases). The CDR3 runs 12 residues. Trimming stripped 3 bases from V and 8 bases from J, with 10 bases between.

The chain joins TRBV11-2 to TRBJ2-2, with 12 bases matching TRBD2. Germline lookup yields CDR1 SGHAT and CDR2 FQNNGV. The CDR3 runs 18 residues. V shed 4 bases, J shed 6 bases, and the junction held 12 bases outside the gene matches. CDR3 residues: CASSSVRLAGVAAGELFF. As DNA, the CDR3 is TGTGCCAGCAGCTCGGTACGACTAGCGGGAGTGGCCGCCGGGGAGCTGTTTTTT.

V and J are TRBV5-1 and TRBJ2-7; tentatively, D is TRBD1 (6 bases). Per the germline V gene, CDR1 is SGHRS and CDR2 is YFSETQ. CDR3 size: 15 residues. V was clipped by 0 bases and J by 3 bases, with 13 bases between them. CDR3 sequence reads: CASSLDAGAVYEQYF. The CDR3 region has the DNA TGCGCCAGCAGCTTGGACGCAGGGGCGGTCTACGAGCAGTACTTC.